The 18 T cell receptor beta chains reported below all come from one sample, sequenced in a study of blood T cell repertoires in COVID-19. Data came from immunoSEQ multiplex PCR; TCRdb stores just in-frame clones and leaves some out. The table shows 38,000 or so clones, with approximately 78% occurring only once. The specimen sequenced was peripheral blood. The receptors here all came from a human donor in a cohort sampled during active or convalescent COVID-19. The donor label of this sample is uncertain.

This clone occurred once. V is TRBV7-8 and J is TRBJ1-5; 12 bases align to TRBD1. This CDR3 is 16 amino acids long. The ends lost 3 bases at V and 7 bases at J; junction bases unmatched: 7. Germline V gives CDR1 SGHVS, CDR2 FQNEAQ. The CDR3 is CASSFGTGGSDQPQHF. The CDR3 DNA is TGTGCCAGCAGCTTTGGGACAGGGGGCAGCGACCAGCCCCAGCATTTT.

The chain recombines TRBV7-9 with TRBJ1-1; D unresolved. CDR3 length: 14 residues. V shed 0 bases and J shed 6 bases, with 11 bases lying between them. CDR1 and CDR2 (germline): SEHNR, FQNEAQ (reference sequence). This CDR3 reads CASSLAGAGAEAFF. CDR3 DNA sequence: TGTGCCAGCAGCTTAGCGGGAGCCGGCGCTGAAGCTTTCTTT.

CDR3 nucleotide sequence: TGTGCCAGCACCGCGGACAGGGTGGGGTACGAGCAGTACTTC. Amino acids: CASTADRVGYEQYF. V and J are TRBV6-5 and TRBJ2-7; 8 bases map to TRBD1. Trimming removed 7 bases from V and 4 bases from J; junction bases left unmatched: 9. The CDR3 spans 14 residues. The germline V gene encodes CDR1 MNHEY and CDR2 SVGAGI.

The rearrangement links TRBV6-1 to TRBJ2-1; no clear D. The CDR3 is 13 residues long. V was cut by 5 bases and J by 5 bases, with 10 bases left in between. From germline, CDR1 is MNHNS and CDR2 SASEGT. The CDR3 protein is CASSSDGDNEQFF. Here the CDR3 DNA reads TGTGCCAGCAGTTCCGACGGAGACAATGAGCAGTTCTTC.

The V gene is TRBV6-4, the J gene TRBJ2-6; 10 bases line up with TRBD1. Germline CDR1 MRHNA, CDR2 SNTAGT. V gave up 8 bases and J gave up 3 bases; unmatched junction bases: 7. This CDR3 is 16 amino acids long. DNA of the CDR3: TGTGCCAGCTCCCCGGACAGGGGGGTTGGGGCCAACGTCCTGACTTTC. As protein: CASSPDRGVGANVLTF.

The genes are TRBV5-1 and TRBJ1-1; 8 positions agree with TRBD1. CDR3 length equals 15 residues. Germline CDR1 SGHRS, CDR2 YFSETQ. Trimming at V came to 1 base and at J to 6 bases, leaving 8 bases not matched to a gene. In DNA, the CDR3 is TGCGCCAGCAGCTTGTCCCCACAGGGGGACGCTGAAGCTTTCTTT. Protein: CASSLSPQGDAEAFF. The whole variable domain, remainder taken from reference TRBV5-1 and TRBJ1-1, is KAGVTQTPRYLIKTRGQQVTLSCSPISGHRSVSWYQQTPGQGLQFLFEYFSETQRNKGNFPGRFSGRQFSNSRSEMNVSTLELGDSALYLCASSLSPQGDAEAFFGQGTRLTVV.

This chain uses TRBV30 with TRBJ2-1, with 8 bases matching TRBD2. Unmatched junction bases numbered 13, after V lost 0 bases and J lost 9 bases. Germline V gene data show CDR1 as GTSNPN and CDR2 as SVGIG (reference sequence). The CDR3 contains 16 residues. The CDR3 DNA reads TGTGCCTGGAGTGTGTCCAGGCTAGCGGGTTATAGTGAGCAGTTCTTC. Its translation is CAWSVSRLAGYSEQFF.

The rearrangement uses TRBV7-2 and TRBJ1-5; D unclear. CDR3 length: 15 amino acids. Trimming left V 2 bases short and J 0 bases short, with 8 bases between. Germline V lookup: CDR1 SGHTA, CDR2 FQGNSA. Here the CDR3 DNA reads TGTGCCAGCAGCTTAACACGGGATAGCAATCAGCCCCAGCATTTT. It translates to CASSLTRDSNQPQHF.

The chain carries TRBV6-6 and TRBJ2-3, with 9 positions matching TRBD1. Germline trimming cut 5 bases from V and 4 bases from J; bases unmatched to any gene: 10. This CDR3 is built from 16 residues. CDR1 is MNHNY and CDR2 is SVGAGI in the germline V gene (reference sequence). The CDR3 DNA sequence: TGTGCCAGCAGTGCCGCCTGGGACAGGGCAGCAGATACGCAGTATTTT. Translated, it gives CASSAAWDRAADTQYF.

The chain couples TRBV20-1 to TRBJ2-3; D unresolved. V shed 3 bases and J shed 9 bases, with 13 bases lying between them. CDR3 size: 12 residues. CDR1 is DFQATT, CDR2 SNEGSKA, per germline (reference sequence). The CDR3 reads CSASPEMRTQYF. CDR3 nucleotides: TGCAGTGCTAGTCCGGAGATGAGGACGCAGTATTTT.

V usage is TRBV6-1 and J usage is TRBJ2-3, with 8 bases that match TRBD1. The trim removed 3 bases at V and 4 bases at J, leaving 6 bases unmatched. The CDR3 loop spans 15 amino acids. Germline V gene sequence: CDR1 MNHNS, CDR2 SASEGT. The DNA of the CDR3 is TGTGCCAGCAGTGAGGAGGACAGGGCCTCAGATACGCAGTATTTT. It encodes CASSEEDRASDTQYF.

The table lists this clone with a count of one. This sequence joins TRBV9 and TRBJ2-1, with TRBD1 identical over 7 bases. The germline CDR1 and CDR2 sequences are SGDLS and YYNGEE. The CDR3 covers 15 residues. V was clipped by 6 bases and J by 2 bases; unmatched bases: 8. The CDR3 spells CASTPTGDTYNEQFF. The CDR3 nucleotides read TGTGCCAGCACCCCAACAGGGGACACCTACAATGAGCAGTTCTTC.

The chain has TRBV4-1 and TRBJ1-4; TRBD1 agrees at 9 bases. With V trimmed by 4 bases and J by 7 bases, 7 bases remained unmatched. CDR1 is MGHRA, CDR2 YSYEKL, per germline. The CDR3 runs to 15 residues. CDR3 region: CASSLRWGQGEKLFF. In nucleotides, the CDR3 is TGCGCCAGCAGCCTTCGCTGGGGACAGGGTGAAAAACTGTTTTTT.

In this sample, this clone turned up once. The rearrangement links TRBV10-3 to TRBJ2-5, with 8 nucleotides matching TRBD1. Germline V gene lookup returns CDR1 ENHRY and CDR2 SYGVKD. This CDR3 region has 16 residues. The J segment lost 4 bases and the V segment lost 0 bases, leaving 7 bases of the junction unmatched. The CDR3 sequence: CAISESSRTGRETQYF. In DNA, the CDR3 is TGTGCCATCAGTGAGTCGAGCCGGACAGGGCGAGAGACCCAGTACTTC.

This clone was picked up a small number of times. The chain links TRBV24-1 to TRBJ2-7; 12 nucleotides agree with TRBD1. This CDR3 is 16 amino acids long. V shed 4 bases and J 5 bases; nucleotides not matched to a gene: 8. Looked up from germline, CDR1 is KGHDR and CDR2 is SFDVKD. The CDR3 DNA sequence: TGTGCCACCAGTGACTCCGGGACAGGGGGCGAGAACGAGCAGTACTTC. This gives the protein CATSDSGTGGENEQYF.

The CDR3 nucleotides read TGTGCCACCAGTGACCCCTCCCGGGACAGGGTTGCAGATACGCAGTATTTT. Amino acids: CATSDPSRDRVADTQYF. The rearrangement joins TRBV24-1 to TRBJ2-3; TRBD1 aligns across 9 bases. This CDR3 has 17 residues. The trim removed 4 bases at V and 4 bases at J, leaving 11 bases unmatched. Germline values: CDR1 KGHDR, CDR2 SFDVKD.

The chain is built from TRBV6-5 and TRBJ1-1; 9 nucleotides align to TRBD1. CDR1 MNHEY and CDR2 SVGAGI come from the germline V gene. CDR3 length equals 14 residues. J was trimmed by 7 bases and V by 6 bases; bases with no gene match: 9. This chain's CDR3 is CASSSGTGSNEAFF. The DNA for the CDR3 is TGTGCCAGCAGCTCCGGGACAGGGTCGAATGAAGCTTTCTTT.

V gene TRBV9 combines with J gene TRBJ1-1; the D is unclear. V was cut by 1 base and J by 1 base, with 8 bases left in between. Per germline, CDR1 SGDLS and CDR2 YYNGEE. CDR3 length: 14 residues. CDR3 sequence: CASSVMAENTEAFF. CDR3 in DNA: TGTGCCAGCAGCGTAATGGCAGAGAACACTGAAGCTTTCTTT.